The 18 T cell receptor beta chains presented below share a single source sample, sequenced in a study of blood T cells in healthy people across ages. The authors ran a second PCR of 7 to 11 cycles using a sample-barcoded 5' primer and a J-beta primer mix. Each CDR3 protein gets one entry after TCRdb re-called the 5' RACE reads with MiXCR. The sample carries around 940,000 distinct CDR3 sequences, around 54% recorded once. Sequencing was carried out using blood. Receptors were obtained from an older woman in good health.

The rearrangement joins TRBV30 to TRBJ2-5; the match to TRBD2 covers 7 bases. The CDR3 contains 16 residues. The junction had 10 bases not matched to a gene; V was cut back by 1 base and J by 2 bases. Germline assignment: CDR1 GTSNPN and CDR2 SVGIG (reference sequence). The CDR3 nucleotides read TGTGCCTGGAGTGCCCCCGCATCGGGGGGACAAGAGACCCAGTACTTC. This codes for CAWSAPASGGQETQYF. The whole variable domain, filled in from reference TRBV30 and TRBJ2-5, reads SQTIHQWPATLVQPVGSPLSLECTVEGTSNPNLYWYRQAAGRGLQLLFYSVGIGQISSEVPQNLSASRPQDRQFILSSKKLLLSDSGFYLCAWSAPASGGQETQYFGPGTRLLVL.

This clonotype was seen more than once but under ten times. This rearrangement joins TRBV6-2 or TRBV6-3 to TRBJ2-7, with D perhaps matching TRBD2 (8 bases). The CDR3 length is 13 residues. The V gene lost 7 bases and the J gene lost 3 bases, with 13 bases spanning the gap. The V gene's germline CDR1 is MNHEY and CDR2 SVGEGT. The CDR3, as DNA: TGTGCCAGCACGGGAGGGGGCTTCTACGAGCAGTACTTC. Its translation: CASTGGGFYEQYF.

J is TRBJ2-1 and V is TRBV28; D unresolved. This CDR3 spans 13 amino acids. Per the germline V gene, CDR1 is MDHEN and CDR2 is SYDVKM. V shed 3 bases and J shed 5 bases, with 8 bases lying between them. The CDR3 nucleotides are TGTGCCAGCAGTTTGGCTCTAGACAATGAGCAGTTCTTC. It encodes CASSLALDNEQFF.

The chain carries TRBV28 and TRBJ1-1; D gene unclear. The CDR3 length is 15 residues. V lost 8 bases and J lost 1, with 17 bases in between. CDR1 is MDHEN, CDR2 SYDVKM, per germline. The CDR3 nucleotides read TGTGCCAGCCGTGACAAGATCAGGCGGAACACTGAAGCTTTCTTT. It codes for CASRDKIRRNTEAFF.

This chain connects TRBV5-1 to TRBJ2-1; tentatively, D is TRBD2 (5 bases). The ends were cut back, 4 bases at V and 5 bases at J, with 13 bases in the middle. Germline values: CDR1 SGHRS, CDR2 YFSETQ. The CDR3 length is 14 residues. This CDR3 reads CASSQEGGNNEQFF. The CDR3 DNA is TGCGCCAGCAGCCAAGAGGGCGGAAACAATGAGCAGTTCTTC.

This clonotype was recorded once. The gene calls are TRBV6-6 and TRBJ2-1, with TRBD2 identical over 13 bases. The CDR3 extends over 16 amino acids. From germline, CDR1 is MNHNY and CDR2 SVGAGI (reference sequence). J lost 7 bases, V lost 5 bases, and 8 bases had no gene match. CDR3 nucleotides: TGTGCCAGCAGTGTCGCGACTAGCGGGAGGTTGAATGAGCAGTTCTTC. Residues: CASSVATSGRLNEQFF.

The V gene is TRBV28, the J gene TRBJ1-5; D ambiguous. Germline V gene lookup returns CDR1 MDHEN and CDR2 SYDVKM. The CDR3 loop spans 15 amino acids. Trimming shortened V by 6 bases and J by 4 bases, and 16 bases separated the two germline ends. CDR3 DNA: TGTGCCAGCAGGTCGCCGGACGGGGTAAATCAGCCCCAGCATTTT. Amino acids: CASRSPDGVNQPQHF. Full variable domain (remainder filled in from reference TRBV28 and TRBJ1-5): DVKVTQSSRYLVKRTGEKVFLECVQDMDHENMFWYRQDPGLGLRLIYFSYDVKMKEKGDIPEGYSVSREKKERFSLILESASTNQTSMYLCASRSPDGVNQPQHFGDGTRLSIL.

CDR3 bases: TGTGCCAGCAGCCCGAGGACTAGGCGCACAGATACGCAGTATTTT. Translating it yields CASSPRTRRTDTQYF. This rearrangement joins TRBV9 to TRBJ2-3; 7 bases line up with TRBD2. The CDR3 is 15 residues long. Trimming took 4 bases from V and 1 from J; bases not matched to a gene: 6. Germline CDR1 reads SGDLS; CDR2 reads YYNGEE.

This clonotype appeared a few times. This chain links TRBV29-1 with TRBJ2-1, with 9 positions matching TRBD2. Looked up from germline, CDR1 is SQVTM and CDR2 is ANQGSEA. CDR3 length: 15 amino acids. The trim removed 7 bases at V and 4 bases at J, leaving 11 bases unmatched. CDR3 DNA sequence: TGCAGCGCAACAGATAGCGGGAGAGGTTACAATGAGCAGTTCTTC. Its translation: CSATDSGRGYNEQFF.

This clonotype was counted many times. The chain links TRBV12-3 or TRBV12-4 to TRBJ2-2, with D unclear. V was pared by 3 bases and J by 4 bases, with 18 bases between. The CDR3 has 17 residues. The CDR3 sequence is CASSLRLASKATGELFF. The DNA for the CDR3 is TGTGCCAGCAGTTTGCGTCTCGCTTCCAAGGCCACCGGGGAGCTGTTTTTT.

The CDR3 spells CSAQYEQYF. CDR3 nucleotides: TGCAGTGCTCAATACGAGCAGTACTTC. The rearrangement links TRBV20-1 to TRBJ2-7; no clear D. V lost 5 bases and J 4 bases, leaving 3 bases between the germline ends. CDR1 and CDR2 from the germline V gene are DFQATT and SNEGSKA (reference sequence). The CDR3 totals 9 residues.

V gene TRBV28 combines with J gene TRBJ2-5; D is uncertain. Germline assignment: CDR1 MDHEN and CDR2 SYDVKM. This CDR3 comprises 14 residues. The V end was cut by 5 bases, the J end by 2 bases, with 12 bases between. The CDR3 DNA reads TGTGCCAGCAGTCCAGCCGTCCGTCAAGAGACCCAGTACTTC. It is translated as CASSPAVRQETQYF.

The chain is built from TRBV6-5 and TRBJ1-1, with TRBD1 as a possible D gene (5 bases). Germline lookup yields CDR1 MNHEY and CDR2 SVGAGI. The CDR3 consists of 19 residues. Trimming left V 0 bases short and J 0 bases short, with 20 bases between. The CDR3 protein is CASSYSGIEAGWMNTEAFF. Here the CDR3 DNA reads TGTGCCAGCAGTTACTCTGGGATAGAGGCAGGGTGGATGAACACTGAAGCTTTCTTT.

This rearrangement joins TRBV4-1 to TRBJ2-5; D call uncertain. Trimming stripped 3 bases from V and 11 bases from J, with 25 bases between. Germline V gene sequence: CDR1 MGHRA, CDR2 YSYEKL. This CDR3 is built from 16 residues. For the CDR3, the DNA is TGCGCCAGCAGCCAGGGCCCAAGGGCAATAGGCAATGAGCAGTACTTC. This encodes CASSQGPRAIGNEQYF.

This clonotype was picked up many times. In DNA form, the CDR3 reads TGTGCCACAGGGGGACAGGGGCACGAGACCCAGTACTTC. This encodes CATGGQGHETQYF. The rearrangement links TRBV25-1 to TRBJ2-5, with TRBD1 identical over 10 bases. The CDR3 consists of 13 residues. With 10 bases clipped from V and 5 bases from J, the junction kept 7 bases outside the gene matches. CDR1 is MGHDK, CDR2 SYGVNS, per germline.

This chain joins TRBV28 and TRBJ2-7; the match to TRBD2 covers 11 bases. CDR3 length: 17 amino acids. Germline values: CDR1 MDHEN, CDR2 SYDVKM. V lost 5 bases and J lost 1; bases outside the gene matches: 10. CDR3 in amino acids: CASSTLAGGKGSYEQYF. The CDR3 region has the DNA TGTGCCAGCAGTACCTTAGCGGGAGGGAAAGGTTCCTACGAGCAGTACTTC.

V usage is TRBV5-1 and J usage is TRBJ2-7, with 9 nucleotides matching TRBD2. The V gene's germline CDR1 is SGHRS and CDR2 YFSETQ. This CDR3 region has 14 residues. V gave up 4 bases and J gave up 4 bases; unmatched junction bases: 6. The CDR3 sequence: CASSVAGARYEQYF. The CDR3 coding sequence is TGCGCCAGCAGCGTAGCGGGAGCAAGGTACGAGCAGTACTTC.

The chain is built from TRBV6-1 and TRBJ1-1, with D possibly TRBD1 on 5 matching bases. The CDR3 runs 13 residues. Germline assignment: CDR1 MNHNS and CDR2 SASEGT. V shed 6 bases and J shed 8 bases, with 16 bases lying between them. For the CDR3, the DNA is TGTGCCAGCAGCACAGGCACCAAGGGGGAAGCTTTCTTT. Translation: CASSTGTKGEAFF.